The 2 T cell receptor beta chains below come from one sample, sequenced in a study of shared clonotypes between healthy human individuals. Generated by immunoSEQ multiplex PCR, the TCRdb table keeps only in-frame clones and is missing some. The repertoire includes over a million clones, 75% of them detected once, and approximately 1.5% sits in the top ten. Sequenced input: memory CD4+ T cells sorted from blood. Subset denoted: CD45RA-negative fraction. All receptors derive from a man between 18 and 35 years old in good health.

This clone has a single count. The chain couples TRBV19 to TRBJ2-6; 7 nucleotides align to TRBD1. Trimming cost V 4 bases and J 0 bases; bases outside gene matches: 12. CDR1 and CDR2 from the germline V gene are LNHDA and SQIVND (reference sequence). This CDR3 has 19 residues. CDR3 loop: CASSREKGAGHSGANVLTF. CDR3 in DNA: TGTGCCAGTAGTAGGGAGAAGGGGGCAGGTCACTCTGGGGCCAACGTCCTGACTTTC.

The chain is built from TRBV19 and TRBJ2-7, with 8 nucleotides matching TRBD2. J gave up 1 base and V 6 bases, and 8 bases lay outside the gene matches. This CDR3 is 15 amino acids long. CDR1 and CDR2 (germline): LNHDA, SQIVND (reference sequence). The CDR3 DNA reads as TGTGCCAGTAGAGAACTAGCGGCTAATTCCTACGAGCAGTACTTC. This gives the protein CASRELAANSYEQYF.